These 12 T cell receptor beta chains were sequenced from one sample in a study of cytomegalovirus exposure and HLA in healthy donors. The PCR ran on 60 Vbeta and 13 Jbeta primers. Data came from immunoSEQ multiplex PCR; TCRdb stores just in-frame clones and leaves some out. This sample has over 100,000 clones, with about two thirds found just once. The sample was PBMCs. The origin of the receptors is a man between 45 and 60 years old in good health and CMV-seropositive.

Turning to this clone: The same CDR3 also results from other DNA sequences found in this sample. The chain carries TRBV12-5 and TRBJ2-6; D unclear. The V end lost 3 bases, the J end lost 1 base, and 7 bases lay between the germline ends. Germline V lookup: CDR1 LGHNT, CDR2 FRNRAP. CDR3 length: 15 amino acids. The CDR3 DNA reads TGTGCTAGTGGTTTCGGTGTTTCTGGGGCCAACGTCCTGACTTTC. This codes for CASGFGVSGANVLTF.

The chain uses TRBV7-8 and TRBJ1-1; maybe TRBD1 (6 bases). CDR1 and CDR2 (germline): SGHVS, FQNEAQ. The CDR3 has 14 residues. Trimming removed 3 bases from V and 7 bases from J, with 15 bases in between. DNA of the CDR3: TGTGCCAGCAGCTTTACACAGGGAAGGGGTGAAGCTTTCTTT. This encodes CASSFTQGRGEAFF.

The chain couples TRBV4-1 to TRBJ1-2; D uncertain. Trimming stripped 2 bases from V and 1 base from J, with 5 bases between. This CDR3 comprises 13 residues. Germline values: CDR1 MGHRA, CDR2 YSYEKL. The CDR3 loop is CASSQPFNYGYTF. DNA for the CDR3: TGCGCCAGCAGCCAACCCTTTAACTATGGCTACACCTTC.

The sample holds a few counts of this clone. The J gene is TRBJ1-1, the V gene TRBV6-6; the D is unclear. V was cut by 6 bases and J by 4 bases, with 12 bases left in between. The CDR3 has 13 residues. Germline CDR1 MNHNY, CDR2 SVGAGI (reference sequence). The CDR3 sequence is CASSPPSSTEAFF. DNA for the CDR3: TGTGCCAGCAGCCCACCTAGTAGCACTGAAGCTTTCTTT.

This chain joins TRBV5-4 and TRBJ2-1; no definite D call. The V gene's germline CDR1 is SGHNT and CDR2 YYREEE (reference sequence). The CDR3 has 13 amino acids. V lost 3 bases and J lost 0, with 4 bases in between. CDR3 residues: CASSSSSYNEQFF. CDR3 DNA: TGTGCCAGCAGCTCGAGCTCCTACAATGAGCAGTTCTTC.

The genes are TRBV6-6 and TRBJ2-7, with 13 bases matching TRBD2. The J segment lost 6 bases and the V segment lost 2 bases, leaving 4 bases of the junction unmatched. This CDR3 contains 15 residues. The germline V gene encodes CDR1 MNHNY and CDR2 SVGAGI (reference sequence). The CDR3 region has the DNA TGTGCCAGCAGTTACCTCGGACTAGCGGGGGCCGAGCAGTACTTC. Amino acid sequence: CASSYLGLAGAEQYF.

This clone was detected only a few times. The chain uses TRBV6-1 and TRBJ1-5; D is unclear. The CDR3 is made up of 13 amino acids. V lost 7 bases to trimming and J lost 11 bases, with 18 bases between them. Germline V gene data show CDR1 as MNHNS and CDR2 as SASEGT. This CDR3 reads CASMGTGSLAQHF. DNA of the CDR3: TGTGCCAGCATGGGCACTGGTTCGTTAGCCCAGCATTTT.

This clone appeared once. The chain joins TRBV5-1 to TRBJ1-3; D not certain. Germline V gene data show CDR1 as SGHRS and CDR2 as YFSETQ. This CDR3 has 15 residues. Between the trimmed V and J ends, which lost 4 bases and 3 bases, there was a span of 14 bases. Here the CDR3 reads CASSRGGIGGNTIYF. The CDR3, as DNA: TGCGCCAGCAGCCGGGGAGGCATCGGTGGAAACACCATATATTTT.

V gene TRBV15 combines with J gene TRBJ2-3; possibly TRBD2 for D (6 bases). Trimming stripped 0 bases from V and 6 bases from J, with 22 bases between. The CDR3 has 18 residues. Germline CDR1 is LNHNV and CDR2 is YYDKDF (reference sequence). CDR3 coding DNA: TGTGCCACCAGCAGAGAATGGAGGGGCGGGGCGCGCGCCGATACGCAGTATTTT. The encoded protein is CATSREWRGGARADTQYF.

This clone was picked up a small number of times. This rearrangement joins TRBV6-5 to TRBJ1-1; 7 nucleotides line up with TRBD1. This CDR3 spans 15 amino acids. The trim removed 5 bases at V and 1 base at J, leaving 7 bases unmatched. Germline V gene data show CDR1 as MNHEY and CDR2 as SVGAGI. CDR3 bases: TGTGCCAGCAGTCCGACAGGGTCAGGGAACACTGAAGCTTTCTTT. Its translation is CASSPTGSGNTEAFF.

The chain uses TRBV5-1 and TRBJ2-1, with D perhaps matching TRBD2 (6 bases). This CDR3 has 16 residues. Trimming stripped 3 bases from V and 9 bases from J, with 22 bases between. Germline V gene data show CDR1 as SGHRS and CDR2 as YFSETQ. The CDR3 DNA is TGCGCCAGCAGCTCCGGACCTCAAGGGCCCGGGAGTGAGCAGTTCTTC. Amino acids: CASSSGPQGPGSEQFF.

DNA for the CDR3: TGTGCCAGAAGCTTGGTGTTGAGGGTTGGTAACACCATATATTTT. The encoded protein is CARSLVLRVGNTIYF. The gene calls are TRBV5-3 and TRBJ1-3; the D is unclear. TRBV5-3 is an ORF, and what it does is uncertain. V gave up 0 bases and J gave up 7 bases, with 14 bases separating them. CDR3 length: 15 residues.